The 22 T cell receptor beta chains below were found in one sample sequenced in a study of T cells in Graves' hyperthyroidism and ophthalmopathy. Researchers amplified the TCR beta CDR3 regions from RNA transcripts. HTBI primers were employed in a first-round RT-PCR of the TCR CDR3. TCRdb ran MiXCR on the multiplex PCR reads and lists one entry per CDR3 protein. The sample includes 300,000 or so distinct CDR3 sequences, approximately 18% seen only once; the top ten take 45% to 50%. The specimen was blood. These receptors were obtained from a woman aged 45-59 years with Graves' hyperthyroidism.

This chain uses TRBV6-4 with TRBJ2-1; 12 bases align to TRBD2. The V gene end was trimmed by 3 bases and the J gene end by 9 bases; junction bases not matched to a gene: 6. The germline CDR1 and CDR2 sequences are MRHNA and SNTAGT. The CDR3 contains 15 residues. CDR3 loop: CASSERASGRGEQFF. The CDR3 DNA reads as TGTGCCAGCAGTGAGAGGGCTAGCGGGAGGGGTGAGCAGTTCTTC.

V and J are TRBV19 and TRBJ1-1; D not resolved. The CDR3 is 11 residues long. Trimming removed 3 bases from V and 8 bases from J, with 7 bases in between. The V gene's germline CDR1 is LNHDA and CDR2 SQIVND (reference sequence). The CDR3 nucleotides read TGTGCCAGTAGTATTCTAGGGGAAGCTTTCTTT. Translating gives CASSILGEAFF.

This clonotype was counted only a few times. This sequence joins TRBV20-1 and TRBJ2-1; 13 positions match TRBD2. Looked up from germline, CDR1 is DFQATT and CDR2 is SNEGSKA (reference sequence). After removal of 1 base from V and 8 bases from J, the junction contained 14 bases not matched to a gene. The CDR3 runs 18 residues. CDR3 nucleotides: TGCAGTGCTAGAGCCCCTGGACTAGCGGGAGTGCTAGAGGATGAGCAGTTCTTC. It specifies CSARAPGLAGVLEDEQFF.

The sample holds many counts of this clonotype. The chain couples TRBV6-2 or TRBV6-3 to TRBJ2-2; 11 bases are a match to TRBD2. The V segment lost 6 bases and the J segment 4 bases; nucleotides outside the gene matches: 7. Germline V CDR1 and CDR2: MNHEY, SVGEGT. CDR3 length equals 16 residues. The CDR3 spells CASSPGTSGLTGELFF. The CDR3 region has the DNA TGTGCCAGCAGCCCCGGGACTAGCGGACTCACCGGGGAGCTGTTTTTT.

This clonotype came up a few times. CDR3 residues: CAISESEAGVTGELFF. Written as DNA, the CDR3 is TGTGCCATCAGTGAGTCGGAAGCAGGGGTCACCGGGGAGCTGTTTTTT. The V gene is TRBV10-3, the J gene TRBJ2-2; D is possibly TRBD1 (6 bases). V was shortened by 0 bases and J by 4 bases, with 12 bases between the two germline ends. The length of the CDR3 is 16 residues. Germline V gene sequence: CDR1 ENHRY, CDR2 SYGVKD.

The rearrangement links TRBV9 to TRBJ1-4; maybe TRBD1 (6 bases). Trimming pared 0 bases from V and 6 bases from J, leaving 6 bases between. The CDR3 contains 13 residues. Germline-derived CDR1 and CDR2 are SGDLS and YYNGEE. This CDR3 reads CASSVGTDEKLFF. CDR3 nucleotides: TGTGCCAGCAGCGTAGGGACAGATGAAAAACTGTTTTTT.

This clonotype occurred many times. V is TRBV12-3 or TRBV12-4 and J is TRBJ1-1; 9 bases agree with TRBD1. CDR3 size: 14 residues. V lost 5 bases to trimming and J lost 5 bases; unmatched junction nucleotides: 6. The CDR3 region is CASSVTGGGTEAFF. The CDR3 DNA is TGTGCCAGCAGTGTGACAGGGGGTGGGACTGAAGCTTTCTTT.

This clonotype was seen at least ten times. This chain connects TRBV30 to TRBJ2-1; TRBD2 matches at 8 bases. Losses at the gene ends were 0 bases for V and 1 base for J; bases not matched to a gene: 2. Per germline, CDR1 GTSNPN and CDR2 SVGIG (reference sequence). The CDR3 is 15 amino acids. This CDR3 is CAWSVTSGSYNEQFF. The CDR3 region has the DNA TGTGCCTGGAGTGTTACTAGCGGTTCCTACAATGAGCAGTTCTTC. Full variable domain (outside the CDR3, taken from reference TRBV30 and TRBJ2-1): SQTIHQWPATLVQPVGSPLSLECTVEGTSNPNLYWYRQAAGRGLQLLFYSVGIGQISSEVPQNLSASRPQDRQFILSSKKLLLSDSGFYLCAWSVTSGSYNEQFFGPGTRLTVL.

This clonotype was counted only a few times. This sequence joins TRBV7-9 and TRBJ1-1, with 7 bases that match TRBD1. The CDR3 has 14 residues. Germline V CDR1 and CDR2: SEHNR, FQNEAQ (reference sequence). V gave up 6 bases and J gave up 3 bases; unmatched junction bases: 7. As DNA, the CDR3 is TGTGCCAGCAGGAGCAGGGGGGGAGACACTGAAGCTTTCTTT. Its translation: CASRSRGGDTEAFF. Supplemented by reference TRBV7-9 and TRBJ1-1, the full variable domain reads DTGVSQNPRHKITKRGQNVTFRCDPISEHNRLYWYRQTLGQGPEFLTYFQNEAQLEKSRLLSDRFSAERPKGSFSTLEIQRTEQGDSAMYLCASRSRGGDTEAFFGQGTRLTVV.

There are many counts of this clonotype. The V and J genes are TRBV6-1 and TRBJ1-6; D possibly corresponds to TRBD1 (6 bases). The germline V gene has CDR1 MNHNS and CDR2 SASEGT. The CDR3 runs to 14 residues. V was pared by 2 bases and J by 9 bases, with 11 bases between. CDR3 DNA sequence: TGTGCCAGCAGTGAAAGCGGGGGGGCTTCACCCCTCCACTTT. It yields the protein CASSESGGASPLHF.

This clonotype was detected only a few times. The V call is TRBV29-1, the J call TRBJ2-5, with 7 bases identical to TRBD1. Per germline, CDR1 SQVTM and CDR2 ANQGSEA. The CDR3 runs 11 residues. With V trimmed by 7 bases and J by 4 bases, 3 bases remained unmatched. The DNA for the CDR3 is TGCAGCGAGGGGGCCCGAGAGACCCAGTACTTC. Protein sequence: CSEGARETQYF.

This clonotype has a count of ten or more. V and J are TRBV14 and TRBJ2-1; D ambiguous. This CDR3 spans 14 amino acids. The germline V gene encodes CDR1 SGHDN and CDR2 FVKESK. V was pared by 0 bases and J by 6 bases, with 9 bases between. The CDR3 region is CASSQDLVPNEQFF. Written as DNA, the CDR3 is TGTGCCAGCAGCCAAGATCTCGTCCCCAATGAGCAGTTCTTC.

The V and J genes are TRBV20-1 and TRBJ2-3; D perhaps matches TRBD2 (6 bases). Germline values: CDR1 DFQATT, CDR2 SNEGSKA (reference sequence). This CDR3 is built from 14 residues. Trimming shortened V by 5 bases and J by 2 bases, and 14 bases separated the two germline ends. This CDR3 is CSAHSGSPTDTQYF. The CDR3 bases are TGCAGTGCTCACAGCGGGTCGCCCACAGATACGCAGTATTTT.

This chain connects TRBV19 to TRBJ2-2; no clear D gene. Trimming removed 7 bases at V and 0 bases at J, with 18 bases between. The CDR3 runs 17 residues. Germline CDR1 and CDR2: LNHDA and SQIVND (reference sequence). CDR3 sequence reads: CASNRLGPLTNTGELFF. As DNA, the CDR3 is TGTGCCAGTAATCGGTTGGGCCCCCTTACGAACACCGGGGAGCTGTTTTTT.

There are many counts of this clonotype. The chain combines TRBV11-3 with TRBJ2-7; D not resolved. Trimming took off 8 bases at V and 5 bases at J, with 10 bases between the two ends. This CDR3 comprises 11 residues. CDR1 and CDR2 from the germline V gene are SGHNT and YENEEA. The CDR3 protein is CASERGDEQYF. The CDR3 DNA follows: TGTGCCAGCGAGAGAGGTGACGAGCAGTACTTC.

V and J are TRBV11-3 and TRBJ2-6, with unresolved D. The length of the CDR3 is 14 residues. V was clipped by 4 bases and J by 4 bases, with 8 bases between them. From germline, CDR1 is SGHNT and CDR2 YENEEA. In DNA form, the CDR3 reads TGTGCCAGCAGCTCCAGCACCGGGGCCAACGTCCTGACTTTC. Protein product: CASSSSTGANVLTF.

This clonotype came up a few times. The rearrangement joins TRBV30 to TRBJ1-3; possible D gene TRBD1, 5 bases. V was clipped by 7 bases and J by 4 bases, with 11 bases between them. This CDR3 comprises 12 residues. Germline CDR1 is GTSNPN and CDR2 is SVGIG (reference sequence). Here the CDR3 DNA reads TGTGCCTCCAGGGACTCGGGAAACACCATATATTTT. Its translation is CASRDSGNTIYF.

This clonotype was seen at least ten times. The V and J genes are TRBV11-1 and TRBJ2-1; 7 bases agree with TRBD2. The CDR3 extends over 14 amino acids. V trimming: 4 bases; J trimming: 7 bases; junction bases outside the gene matches: 7. Looked up from germline, CDR1 is SGHAT and CDR2 is FQDESV (reference sequence). CDR3 in amino acids: CASSYGLGINEQFF. DNA of the CDR3: TGTGCCAGCAGCTACGGACTAGGGATAAATGAGCAGTTCTTC.

Note on this clonotype: Just one base apart from a much larger clone, this may be a read error. The rearrangement uses TRBV20-1 and TRBJ2-7; TRBD1 matches 7 bases. This CDR3 spans 14 amino acids. V was clipped by 0 bases and J by 7 bases; unmatched bases: 9. Germline CDR1 and CDR2: DFQATT and SNEGSKA (reference sequence). Written as DNA, the CDR3 is TGCAGTGCTAGAGATTGGGACAGCTACAATGAGCAGTACTTC. Translation: CSARDWDSYNEQYF.

The chain uses TRBV7-3 and TRBJ2-7, with 7 bases that match TRBD1. The CDR3 has 14 amino acids. The V segment lost 5 bases and the J segment 3 bases; nucleotides outside the gene matches: 7. Germline V gives CDR1 SGHTA, CDR2 FQGTGA. The CDR3 loop is CASSHRDSLYEQYF. DNA for the CDR3: TGTGCCAGCAGCCACCGGGACAGCCTCTACGAGCAGTACTTC.

The chain has TRBV10-1 and TRBJ2-2; possibly TRBD2 for D (5 bases). The V end lost 2 bases, the J end lost 6 bases, and 13 bases lay between the germline ends. Per germline, CDR1 WNHNN and CDR2 SYGVQD (reference sequence). The CDR3 contains 15 residues. This CDR3 reads CASSEIRTEAGELFF. The CDR3 DNA reads TGCGCCAGCAGTGAGATCAGGACGGAGGCCGGGGAGCTGTTTTTT.

This clonotype was found many times. The chain carries TRBV7-9 and TRBJ1-4; possibly TRBD1 for D (5 bases). Germline loops: CDR1 SEHNR, CDR2 FQNEAQ (reference sequence). V gave up 5 bases and J gave up 3 bases, with 13 bases separating them. The CDR3 is made up of 15 amino acids. The CDR3 bases are TGTGCCAGCAGCCCTCCTCTGGGGGCTAATGAAAAACTGTTTTTT. This gives the protein CASSPPLGANEKLFF.